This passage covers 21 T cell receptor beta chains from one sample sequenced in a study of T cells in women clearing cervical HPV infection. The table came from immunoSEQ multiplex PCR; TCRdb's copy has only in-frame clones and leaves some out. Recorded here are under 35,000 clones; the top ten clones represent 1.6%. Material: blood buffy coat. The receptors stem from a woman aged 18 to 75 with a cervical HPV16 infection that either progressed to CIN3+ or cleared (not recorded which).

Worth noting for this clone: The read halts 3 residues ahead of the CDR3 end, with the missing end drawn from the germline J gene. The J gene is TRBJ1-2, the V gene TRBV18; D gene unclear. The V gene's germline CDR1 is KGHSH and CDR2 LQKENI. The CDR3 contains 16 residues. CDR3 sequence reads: CASSLSFVTSTDTYTF. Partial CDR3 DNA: TGTGCCAGCTCCCTCAGTTTCGTGACTAGCACAGATACC.

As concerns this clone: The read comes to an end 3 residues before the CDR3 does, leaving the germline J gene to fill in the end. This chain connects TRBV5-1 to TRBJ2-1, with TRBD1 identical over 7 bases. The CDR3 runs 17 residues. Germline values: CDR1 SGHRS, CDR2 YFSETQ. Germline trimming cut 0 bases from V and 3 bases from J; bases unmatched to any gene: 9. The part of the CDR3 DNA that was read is TGCGCCAGCAGCTTGGCCGAAACAGGGGCGAACTACAATGAG. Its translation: CASSLAETGANYNE. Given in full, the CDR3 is CASSLAETGANYNEQFF.

CDR3 DNA (partial): TGTGCCACGGGGACTAGCGGATACAATGAC. Its translation: CATGTSGYND. The full CDR3 protein is CATGTSGYNDYTF. This chain links TRBV19 with TRBJ1-2; possible D gene TRBD1, 5 bases. From the germline J gene comes the end of the CDR3, since the read stops 3 residues before it. The germline CDR1 and CDR2 sequences are LNHDA and SQIVND (reference sequence). This CDR3 contains 13 residues.

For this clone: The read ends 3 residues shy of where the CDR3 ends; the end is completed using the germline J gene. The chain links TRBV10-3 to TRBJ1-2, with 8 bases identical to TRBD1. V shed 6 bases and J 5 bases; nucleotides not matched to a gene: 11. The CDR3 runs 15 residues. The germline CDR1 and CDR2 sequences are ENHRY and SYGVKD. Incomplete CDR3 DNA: TGTGCCATCAGCAAAGACAGGGGTGGGAGTTATGGC. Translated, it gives CAISKDRGGSYG. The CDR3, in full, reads CAISKDRGGSYGYTF.

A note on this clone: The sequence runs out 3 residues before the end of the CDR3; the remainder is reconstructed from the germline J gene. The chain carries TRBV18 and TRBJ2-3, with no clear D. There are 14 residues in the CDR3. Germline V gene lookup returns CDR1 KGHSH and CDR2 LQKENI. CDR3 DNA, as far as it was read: TGTGCCAGCTCAGAAGGCCTTAGCAATCAGCCG. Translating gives CASSEGLSNQP. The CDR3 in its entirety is CASSEGLSNQPQYF.

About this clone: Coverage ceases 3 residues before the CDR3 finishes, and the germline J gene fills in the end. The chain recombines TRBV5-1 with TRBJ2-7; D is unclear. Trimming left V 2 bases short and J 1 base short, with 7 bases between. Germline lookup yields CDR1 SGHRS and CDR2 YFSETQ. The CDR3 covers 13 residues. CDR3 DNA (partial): TGCGCCAGCAGCTTAATAGAGTCCTACGAG. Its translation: CASSLIESYE. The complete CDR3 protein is CASSLIESYEQYF.

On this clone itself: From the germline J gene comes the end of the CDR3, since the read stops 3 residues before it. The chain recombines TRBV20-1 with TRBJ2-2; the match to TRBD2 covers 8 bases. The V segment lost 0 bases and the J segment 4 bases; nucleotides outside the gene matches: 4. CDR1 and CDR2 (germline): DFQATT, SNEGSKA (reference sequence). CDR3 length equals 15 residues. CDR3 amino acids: CSAREGLVSTGELFF. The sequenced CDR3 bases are TGCAGTGCTAGAGAGGGACTAGTTTCCACCGGGGAG.

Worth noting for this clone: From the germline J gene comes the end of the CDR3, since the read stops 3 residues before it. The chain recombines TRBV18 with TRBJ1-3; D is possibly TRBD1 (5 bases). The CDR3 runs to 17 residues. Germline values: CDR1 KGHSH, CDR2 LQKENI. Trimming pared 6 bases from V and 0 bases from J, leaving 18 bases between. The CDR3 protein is CASSSQGTRSSGNTIYF. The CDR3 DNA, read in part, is TGTGCCAGCTCGAGCCAGGGTACAAGGAGCTCTGGAAACACC.

The covered CDR3 bases are TGTGCCAGCTCACCTTCACAGGGGACCCCCTCCTACGAC. Its protein product is CASSPSQGTPSYD. The full CDR3 reads CASSPSQGTPSYDYTF. The chain couples TRBV18 to TRBJ1-2; 7 bases fit TRBD1. The sequenced fragment ends 3 residues before the CDR3 boundary, so the rest is inferred from the germline J gene. Germline V gene lookup returns CDR1 KGHSH and CDR2 LQKENI. This CDR3 is built from 16 residues.

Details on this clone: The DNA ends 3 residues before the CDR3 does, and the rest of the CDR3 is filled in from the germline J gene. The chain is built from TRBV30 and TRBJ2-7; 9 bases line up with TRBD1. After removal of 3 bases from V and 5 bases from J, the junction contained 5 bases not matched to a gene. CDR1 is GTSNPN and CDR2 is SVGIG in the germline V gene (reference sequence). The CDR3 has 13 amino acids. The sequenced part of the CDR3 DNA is TGTGCCTGGAGCCCGGGACAGGGACACGAG. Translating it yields CAWSPGQGHE. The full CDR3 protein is CAWSPGQGHEQYF.

The DNA read from the CDR3 is TGTGCCAGCAGCTTAGGGGTTAGCGGGGGTGCTAGCACAGATACG. Residues: CASSLGVSGGASTDT. The full CDR3 sequence reads CASSLGVSGGASTDTQYF. The J gene is TRBJ2-3, the V gene TRBV7-7, with 9 positions matching TRBD2. The missing CDR3 end, 3 residues past where the read stops, is filled in from the germline J gene. The CDR3 has 18 residues. Trimming took 1 base from V and 0 from J; bases not matched to a gene: 8. Per germline, CDR1 SSHAT and CDR2 FNYEAQ (reference sequence).

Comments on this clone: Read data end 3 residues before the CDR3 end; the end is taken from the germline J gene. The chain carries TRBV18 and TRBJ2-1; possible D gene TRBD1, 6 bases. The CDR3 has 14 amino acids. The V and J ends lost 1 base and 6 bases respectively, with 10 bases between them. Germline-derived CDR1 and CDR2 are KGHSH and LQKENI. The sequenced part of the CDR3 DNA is TGTGCCAGCTCACCACTCGCACAGGGCAATGAG. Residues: CASSPLAQGNE. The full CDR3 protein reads CASSPLAQGNEQFF. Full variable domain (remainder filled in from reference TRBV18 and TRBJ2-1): NAGVMQNPRHLVRRRGQEARLRCSPMKGHSHVYWYRQLPEEGLKFMVYLQKENIIDESGMPKERFSAEFPKEGPSILRIQQVVRGDSAAYFCASSPLAQGNEQFFGPGTRLTVL.

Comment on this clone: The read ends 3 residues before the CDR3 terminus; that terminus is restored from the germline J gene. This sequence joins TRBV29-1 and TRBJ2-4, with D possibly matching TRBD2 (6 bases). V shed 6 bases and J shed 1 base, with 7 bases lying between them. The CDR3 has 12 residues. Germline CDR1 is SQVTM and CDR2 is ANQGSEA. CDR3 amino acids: CSVAGAKNIQYF. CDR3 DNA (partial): TGCAGCGTGGCGGGGGCCAAAAACATT.

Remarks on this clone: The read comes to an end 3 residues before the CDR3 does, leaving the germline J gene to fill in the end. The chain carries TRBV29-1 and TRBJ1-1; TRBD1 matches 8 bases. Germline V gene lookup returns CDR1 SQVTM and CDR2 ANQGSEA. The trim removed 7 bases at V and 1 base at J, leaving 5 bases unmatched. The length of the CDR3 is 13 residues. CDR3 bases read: TGCAGCGCGGGGGACAGGAGGAACACTGAA. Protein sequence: CSAGDRRNTE. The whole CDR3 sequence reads CSAGDRRNTEAFF.

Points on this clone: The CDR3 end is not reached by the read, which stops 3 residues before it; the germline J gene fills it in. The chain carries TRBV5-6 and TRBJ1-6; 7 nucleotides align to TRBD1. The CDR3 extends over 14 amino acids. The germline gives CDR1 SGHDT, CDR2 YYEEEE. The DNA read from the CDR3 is TGTGCCAGCAGCTTGGGACAGGGCCTATCCCCC. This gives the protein CASSLGQGLSP. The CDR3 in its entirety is CASSLGQGLSPLHF. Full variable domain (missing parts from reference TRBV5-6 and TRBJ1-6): DAGVTQSPTHLIKTRGQQVTLRCSPKSGHDTVSWYQQALGQGPQFIFQYYEEEERQRGNFPDRFSGHQFPNYSSELNVNALLLGDSALYLCASSLGQGLSPLHFGNGTRLTVT.

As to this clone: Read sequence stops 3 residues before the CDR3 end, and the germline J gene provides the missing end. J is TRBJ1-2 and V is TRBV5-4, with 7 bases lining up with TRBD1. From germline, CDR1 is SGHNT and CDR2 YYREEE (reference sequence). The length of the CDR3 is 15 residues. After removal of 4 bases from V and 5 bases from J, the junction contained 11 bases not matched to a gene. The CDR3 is CASSRDSQQGYGYTF. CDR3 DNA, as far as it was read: TGTGCCAGCAGCCGGGACAGCCAGCAAGGTTATGGC.

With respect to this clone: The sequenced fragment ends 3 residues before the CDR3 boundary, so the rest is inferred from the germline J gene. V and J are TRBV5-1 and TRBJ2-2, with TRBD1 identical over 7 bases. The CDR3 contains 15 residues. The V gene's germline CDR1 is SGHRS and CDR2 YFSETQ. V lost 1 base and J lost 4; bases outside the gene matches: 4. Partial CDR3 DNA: TGCGCCAGCAGCTTGAGAGGGACAGTCACCGGGGAG. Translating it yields CASSLRGTVTGE. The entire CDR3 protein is CASSLRGTVTGELFF.

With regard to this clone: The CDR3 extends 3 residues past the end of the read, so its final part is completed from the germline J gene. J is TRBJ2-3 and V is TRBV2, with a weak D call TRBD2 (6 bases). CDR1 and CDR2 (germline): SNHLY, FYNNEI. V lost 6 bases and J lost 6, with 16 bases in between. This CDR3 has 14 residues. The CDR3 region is CASRGLTEWDTQYF. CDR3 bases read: TGTGCCAGCAGGGGACTCACCGAGTGGGATACG. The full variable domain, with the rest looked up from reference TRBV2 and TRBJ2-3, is EPEVTQTPSHQVTQMGQEVILRCVPISNHLYFYWYRQILGQKVEFLVSFYNNEISEKSEIFDDQFSVERPDGSNFTLKIRSTKLEDSAMYFCASRGLTEWDTQYFGPGTRLTVL.

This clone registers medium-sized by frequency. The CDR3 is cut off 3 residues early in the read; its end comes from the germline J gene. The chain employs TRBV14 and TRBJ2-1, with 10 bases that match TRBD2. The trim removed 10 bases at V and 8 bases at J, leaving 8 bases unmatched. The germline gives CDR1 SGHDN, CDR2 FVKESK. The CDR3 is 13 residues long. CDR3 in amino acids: CATGLAGVHEQFF. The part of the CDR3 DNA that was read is TGTGCCACAGGGCTAGCGGGAGTTCATGAG.

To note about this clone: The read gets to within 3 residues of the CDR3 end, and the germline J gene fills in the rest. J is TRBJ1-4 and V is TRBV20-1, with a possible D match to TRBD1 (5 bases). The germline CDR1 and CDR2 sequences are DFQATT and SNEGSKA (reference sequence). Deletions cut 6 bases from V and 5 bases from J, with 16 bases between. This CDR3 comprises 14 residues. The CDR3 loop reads CSARVGTRNEKLFF. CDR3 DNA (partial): TGCAGTGCCAGGGTCGGGACTCGAAATGAAAAA.

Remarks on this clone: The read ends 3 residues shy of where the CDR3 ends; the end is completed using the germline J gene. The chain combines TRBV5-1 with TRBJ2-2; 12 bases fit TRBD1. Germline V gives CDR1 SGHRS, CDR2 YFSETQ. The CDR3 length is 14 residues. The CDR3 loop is CASSLGQGAEKLFF. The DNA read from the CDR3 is TGCGCCAGCAGCCTGGGACAGGGGGCGGAAAAG.